A selection of T cell receptor beta chains follows, all from one sample in a study of metastatic and nonmetastatic thyroid tumors. TCRdb redid the clone calls on the PCR reads using MiXCR. Of approximately 86,000 clones listed, around 13% are singletons. Source material: tumor tissue. The receptors come from a female donor with papillary thyroid cancer or a benign thyroid nodule (not recorded which). Some clones in this sample may be carry-over from other donors' samples. CDR3s include the opening cysteine and the closing phenylalanine or tryptophan. The order of the fields is clone size, J gene, V gene, D gene, CDR3 DNA, CDR3 protein. A D gene is named only where the DNA matches it firmly. For some rows the clone size is stated as once, few or many, or as a class when expanded; others skip it.

abundance: few
j_gene: TRBJ1-5
v_gene: TRBV2
d_gene: NA
CDR3nt: TGTGCCAGCAACGGTCCCTATAGCAATCAGCCCCAGCATTTT
CDR3aa: CASNGPYSNQPQHF

abundance: many
j_gene: TRBJ1-5
v_gene: TRBV19
d_gene: NA
CDR3nt: TGTGCCAGTAGTATAGTGGGAGGGAGCAATCAGCCCCAGCATTTT
CDR3aa: CASSIVGGSNQPQHF

abundance: many
j_gene: TRBJ2-3
v_gene: TRBV20-1
d_gene: NA
CDR3nt: TGCAGTGCTAGCAGTTCCACGGGAGTAGATACGCAGTATTTT
CDR3aa: CSASSSTGVDTQYF

abundance: many
j_gene: TRBJ1-3
v_gene: TRBV15
d_gene: TRBD1
CDR3nt: TGTGCCACCAGCGGGGCTTGGACAGGGGCCGGAAACACCATATATTTT
CDR3aa: CATSGAWTGAGNTIYF

abundance: NA
j_gene: TRBJ2-5
v_gene: TRBV15
d_gene: TRBD1
CDR3nt: TGTGCCACCAGCAGAGGGGGAACAGGGGGCTTGAAGACCAAGTACTTC
CDR3aa: CATSRGGTGGLKTKYF

abundance: NA
j_gene: TRBJ2-2
v_gene: TRBV20-1
d_gene: NA
CDR3nt: TGCAGTGCTAGATCGGCAGGGCCGGGACTGGCTGGAGGAGGGGAGCTGTTTTTT
CDR3aa: CSARSAGPGLAGGGELFF

abundance: few
j_gene: TRBJ1-6
v_gene: TRBV5-4
d_gene: TRBD1
CDR3nt: TGTGCCAGCAGCTTGGCCGGGACAGGGAATTCACCCCTCCACTTT
CDR3aa: CASSLAGTGNSPLHF

abundance: NA
j_gene: TRBJ1-2
v_gene: TRBV20-1
d_gene: NA
CDR3nt: TGCAGTTCTAGAGATTTCGGGCAGGGAGGGAGTGGCTACACCTTC
CDR3aa: CSSRDFGQGGSGYTF

abundance: many
j_gene: TRBJ1-1
v_gene: TRBV28
d_gene: NA
CDR3nt: TGTGCCAGCAAAAGAAACACTGAAGCTTTCTTT
CDR3aa: CASKRNTEAFF

abundance: many
j_gene: TRBJ1-2
v_gene: TRBV4-1
d_gene: NA
CDR3nt: TGCGCCAGCAGCCACTCCGACAGGAACGGAGGCTACACCTTC
CDR3aa: CASSHSDRNGGYTF

abundance: NA
j_gene: TRBJ2-7
v_gene: TRBV11-2
d_gene: TRBD2
CDR3nt: TGTGCCAACAGCTTCTCCCAGGATAGCGGGGCAGCCTACGAGCAGTACTTC
CDR3aa: CANSFSQDSGAAYEQYF

abundance: many
j_gene: TRBJ2-3
v_gene: TRBV15
d_gene: NA
CDR3nt: TGTGCCACCAGCGGACGAGGGGGGCCCTCGACAGATACGCAGTATTTT
CDR3aa: CATSGRGGPSTDTQYF

abundance: many
j_gene: TRBJ1-2
v_gene: TRBV3-1
d_gene: NA
CDR3nt: TGTGCCAGCAGCCTAAGGGACACGGACTATGGCTACACCTTC
CDR3aa: CASSLRDTDYGYTF

abundance: NA
j_gene: TRBJ2-7
v_gene: TRBV5-1
d_gene: NA
CDR3nt: TGCGCCAGCAGCTTGTACGGGGCCTCGCTCTCCGAGCAGTACTTC
CDR3aa: CASSLYGASLSEQYF

abundance: many
j_gene: TRBJ2-1
v_gene: TRBV11-3
d_gene: TRBD2
CDR3nt: TGTGCCAGCAGCTATCCGGGACTAGCGGGTTTAAATGAGCAGTTCTTC
CDR3aa: CASSYPGLAGLNEQFF

abundance: NA
j_gene: TRBJ2-7
v_gene: TRBV7-8
d_gene: TRBD1
CDR3nt: TGTGCCAGCAGCTTGACAGGGACCTTTGAGCAGTACTTC
CDR3aa: CASSLTGTFEQYF

abundance: many
j_gene: TRBJ2-2
v_gene: TRBV10-3
d_gene: NA
CDR3nt: TGTGCCATCAGTAGGAACAGGGATCCCAGCACCGGGGAGCTGTTTTTT
CDR3aa: CAISRNRDPSTGELFF

abundance: few
j_gene: TRBJ2-2
v_gene: TRBV20-1
d_gene: NA
CDR3nt: TGCAGTTCTAGAGGGCAGTTGAACACCTGGGAGCTGTTTTTT
CDR3aa: CSSRGQLNTWELFF

abundance: many
j_gene: TRBJ2-7
v_gene: TRBV12-3/TRBV12-4
d_gene: NA
CDR3nt: TGTGCCAGCAGTTTAGGATTAGGGTACGAGCAGTACTTC
CDR3aa: CASSLGLGYEQYF

abundance: NA
j_gene: TRBJ1-2
v_gene: TRBV3-1
d_gene: NA
CDR3nt: TGTGCCGGCAGCATACGACAGGTGGTTAACTATGGCTACACCTTC
CDR3aa: CAGSIRQVVNYGYTF

abundance: many
j_gene: TRBJ2-2
v_gene: TRBV13
d_gene: NA
CDR3nt: TGTGCCAGCACCTCTTCAGAGGGGCGCGGCACCGGGGAGCTGTTTTTT
CDR3aa: CASTSSEGRGTGELFF

abundance: many
j_gene: TRBJ1-1
v_gene: TRBV6-1
d_gene: NA
CDR3nt: TGTGCCAGCAGTGCTCGGACCGGGACCGGGTCTGAAGCTTTCTTT
CDR3aa: CASSARTGTGSEAFF

abundance: NA
j_gene: TRBJ2-7
v_gene: TRBV25-1
d_gene: NA
CDR3nt: TGTGCCAGCAGTGATCGTTCCTACGAGCAGTGCTTC
CDR3aa: CASSDRSYEQCF

abundance: NA
j_gene: TRBJ1-1
v_gene: TRBV27
d_gene: NA
CDR3nt: TGTGCCAGCAGCCCCAGGTGCCCGTACACTGAAGCTTTCTTT
CDR3aa: CASSPRCPYTEAFF

abundance: many
j_gene: TRBJ1-2
v_gene: TRBV30
d_gene: NA
CDR3nt: TGTGCCTGGAGGATTGGGGGAACCTACACCTTC
CDR3aa: CAWRIGGTYTF

abundance: many
j_gene: TRBJ2-1
v_gene: TRBV20-1
d_gene: TRBD2
CDR3nt: TGCAGTGCTAGGGTATGGGGCGGGAGCTCCTACAATGAGCAGTTCTTC
CDR3aa: CSARVWGGSSYNEQFF

abundance: many
j_gene: TRBJ1-4
v_gene: TRBV2
d_gene: NA
CDR3nt: TGTGCCAGCAGGAGACAAACTAATGAAAAACTGTTTTTT
CDR3aa: CASRRQTNEKLFF

abundance: many
j_gene: TRBJ2-5
v_gene: TRBV27
d_gene: NA
CDR3nt: TGTGCCAGCAGCCGAGCCGTTAGAGAGACCCAGTACTTC
CDR3aa: CASSRAVRETQYF

abundance: many
j_gene: TRBJ1-2
v_gene: TRBV19
d_gene: TRBD1
CDR3nt: TGTGCCAGTAATGGGGACAGGGTTCATGGCTACACCTTC
CDR3aa: CASNGDRVHGYTF

abundance: many
j_gene: TRBJ1-2
v_gene: TRBV6-6
d_gene: TRBD1
CDR3nt: TGTGCCAGCAGTTACGATCCGGGACAGGGTCCTGGCTACACCTTC
CDR3aa: CASSYDPGQGPGYTF

abundance: many
j_gene: TRBJ2-7
v_gene: TRBV11-1
d_gene: NA
CDR3nt: TGTGTCAGCAGCCCGATCGGTTGGGGGCGCCGTGAGTCCACCGACGAGCAGTACTTC
CDR3aa: CVSSPIGWGRRESTDEQYF

abundance: many
j_gene: TRBJ2-7
v_gene: TRBV2
d_gene: TRBD2
CDR3nt: TGTGCCAGCAGTGAAGCGGGACTAGCGGGAGTTTACGAGCAGTACTTC
CDR3aa: CASSEAGLAGVYEQYF

abundance: NA
j_gene: TRBJ1-5
v_gene: TRBV19
d_gene: NA
CDR3nt: TGTGCCAGTAGTATTTTCGACTTTAATAAGCCCCAGCATTTT
CDR3aa: CASSIFDFNKPQHF

abundance: many
j_gene: TRBJ2-3
v_gene: TRBV5-1
d_gene: TRBD2
CDR3nt: TGCGCCAGCAGCTATGGGACTAGCGGGAGTGGGGCAGATACGCAGTATTTT
CDR3aa: CASSYGTSGSGADTQYF

abundance: many
j_gene: TRBJ1-1
v_gene: TRBV7-9
d_gene: NA
CDR3nt: TGTGCCAGCAGCTTATCGGCAGGTGTGGATGCTTTCTTT
CDR3aa: CASSLSAGVDAFF

abundance: many
j_gene: TRBJ2-7
v_gene: TRBV3-1
d_gene: NA
CDR3nt: TGTGCCAGCAGTCCTGACAGAGCCTACGAGCAGTACTTC
CDR3aa: CASSPDRAYEQYF

abundance: many
j_gene: TRBJ2-3
v_gene: TRBV10-3
d_gene: TRBD2
CDR3nt: TGTGCCATCAGTGAGTCCCGAAGAATCTCTAGCGGGAGTACAGATACGCAGTATTTT
CDR3aa: CAISESRRISSGSTDTQYF

abundance: many
j_gene: TRBJ1-1
v_gene: TRBV20-1
d_gene: TRBD1
CDR3nt: TGCAGTGCTAGAGCGGGACAGGTACTTGAAGCTTTCTTT
CDR3aa: CSARAGQVLEAFF

abundance: many
j_gene: TRBJ2-5
v_gene: TRBV6-1
d_gene: NA
CDR3nt: TGTGCCAGCAGTTGGGACTCGAGACCGTGGGAGACCCAGTACTTC
CDR3aa: CASSWDSRPWETQYF

abundance: many
j_gene: TRBJ1-4
v_gene: TRBV7-9
d_gene: NA
CDR3nt: TGTGCCTCCCGAACAGAGCTTAATGAAAAACTGTTTTTT
CDR3aa: CASRTELNEKLFF

abundance: many
j_gene: TRBJ2-7
v_gene: TRBV27
d_gene: NA
CDR3nt: TGTGCCAGCAGTTTTCGGGGGCCAAACTCCTACGAGCAGTACTTC
CDR3aa: CASSFRGPNSYEQYF

abundance: many
j_gene: TRBJ2-1
v_gene: TRBV4-2
d_gene: TRBD2
CDR3nt: TGTGCCAGCAGCCCTGGGGTTGGGACTAGCCGGAGCTCCTACAATGAGCAGTTCTTC
CDR3aa: CASSPGVGTSRSSYNEQFF

abundance: NA
j_gene: TRBJ1-4
v_gene: TRBV20-1
d_gene: NA
CDR3nt: TGCAGTGCTAGAGGGGGACTGATTAATGAAAAACTGTTTTTT
CDR3aa: CSARGGLINEKLFF

abundance: NA
j_gene: TRBJ2-2
v_gene: TRBV7-7
d_gene: TRBD1
CDR3nt: TGTGCTAGCAGCTTTGGGACAGGGAACACCGGGGAGCTGTTTTTT
CDR3aa: CASSFGTGNTGELFF

abundance: many
j_gene: TRBJ1-1
v_gene: TRBV27
d_gene: NA
CDR3nt: TGTGCCAGCAGTTCCGGCCCTATTCGGGTCACTGAAGCTTTCTTT
CDR3aa: CASSSGPIRVTEAFF

abundance: many
j_gene: TRBJ2-1
v_gene: TRBV7-7
d_gene: NA
CDR3nt: TGTGCTAGCAGCTTGACCCCCGACAATGAGCAGTTCTTC
CDR3aa: CASSLTPDNEQFF

abundance: many
j_gene: TRBJ1-5
v_gene: TRBV20-1
d_gene: NA
CDR3nt: TGCAGTGCTAGCGGTGGACACCCCAATCAGCCCCAGCATTTT
CDR3aa: CSASGGHPNQPQHF

abundance: many
j_gene: TRBJ2-7
v_gene: TRBV11-2
d_gene: NA
CDR3nt: TGTGCCAGCAGCCCCGTTTCTGCCAGATCCTACGAGCAGTACTTC
CDR3aa: CASSPVSARSYEQYF

abundance: many
j_gene: TRBJ2-2
v_gene: TRBV19
d_gene: TRBD1
CDR3nt: TGTGCCAGTAGTATAGTTCGGACAGGGGGCCCATACACCGGGGAGCTGTTTTTT
CDR3aa: CASSIVRTGGPYTGELFF

abundance: many
j_gene: TRBJ2-7
v_gene: TRBV7-9
d_gene: NA
CDR3nt: TGTGCCAGCAGCGTAACAGGGACCTACGAGCAGTACTTC
CDR3aa: CASSVTGTYEQYF

abundance: NA
j_gene: TRBJ2-3
v_gene: TRBV11-3
d_gene: TRBD1
CDR3nt: TGTGCCAGCAGCTTAGGGACAGGCCCTACTGGGACACCGAACACAGATACGCAGTATTTT
CDR3aa: CASSLGTGPTGTPNTDTQYF

abundance: many
j_gene: TRBJ2-7
v_gene: TRBV7-3
d_gene: TRBD2
CDR3nt: TGTGCCAGCAGCTTTGGGGGGGGCTACGAGCAGTACTTC
CDR3aa: CASSFGGGYEQYF

abundance: many
j_gene: TRBJ2-7
v_gene: TRBV20-1
d_gene: NA
CDR3nt: TGCAGTGCTCTTCTCGCGTTATCCTACGAGCAGTACTTC
CDR3aa: CSALLALSYEQYF

abundance: NA
j_gene: TRBJ2-2
v_gene: TRBV24-1
d_gene: NA
CDR3nt: TGTGCCACCAGAGCGCATGGTGCCTGGGAGCTGTTTTTT
CDR3aa: CATRAHGAWELFF

abundance: NA
j_gene: TRBJ2-2
v_gene: TRBV6-2/TRBV6-3
d_gene: TRBD2
CDR3nt: TGTGCCAGCAGTCCTACGTGGGGGTATAGCGGGGCGGCCACCTTGGAGCTGTTTTTT
CDR3aa: CASSPTWGYSGAATLELFF